This entry lists 32 T cell receptor beta chains sequenced from one sample in a study of T cells in Graves' hyperthyroidism and ophthalmopathy. Researchers amplified the TCR beta CDR3 regions from RNA transcripts. The HTBI set primed first-round TCR CDR3 RT-PCR. A single record per CDR3 protein comes from TCRdb applying MiXCR to the multiplex PCR reads. The sample holds 550,000 to 800,000 distinct CDR3 sequences; roughly 15% are singletons and the top ten take 8.4%. The sample taken for sequencing was blood. These receptors came from a man aged 18 to 35 with Graves' hyperthyroidism.

This clonotype was counted between two and nine times. CDR3 amino acids: CSASGLAINTGELFF. DNA for the CDR3: TGCAGTGCTAGTGGCCTAGCGATTAACACCGGGGAGCTGTTTTTT. The chain is built from TRBV20-1 and TRBJ2-2, with D possibly being TRBD2 (6 bases). Germline CDR1 DFQATT, CDR2 SNEGSKA (reference sequence). V lost 3 bases and J lost 2, with 13 bases in between. The CDR3 consists of 15 residues.

This clonotype was detected a few times. This rearrangement joins TRBV20-1 to TRBJ1-2; 9 nucleotides agree with TRBD1. Germline V gene sequence: CDR1 DFQATT, CDR2 SNEGSKA (reference sequence). This CDR3 region has 15 residues. Trimming cost V 6 bases and J 1 base; bases outside gene matches: 9. DNA for the CDR3: TGCAGTGCGAGACCCGGGACAGGGAATAACTATGGCTACACCTTC. Its protein is CSARPGTGNNYGYTF.

This clonotype was picked up a small number of times. The chain joins TRBV4-3 to TRBJ2-7; TRBD2 aligns across 10 bases. With V trimmed by 2 bases and J by 6 bases, 7 bases remained unmatched. The CDR3 has 15 amino acids. CDR1 is LGHNA, CDR2 YSLEER, per germline. The CDR3 reads CASSQLAGDYSEQYF. As DNA, the CDR3 is TGCGCCAGCAGCCAACTAGCGGGAGACTACTCCGAGCAGTACTTC.

Of note for this clonotype: A much bigger clone sits one base away, suggesting this may be a read error. The chain joins TRBV28 to TRBJ2-7, with 8 bases matching TRBD2. V shed 6 bases and J 5 bases; nucleotides not matched to a gene: 15. CDR3 length equals 16 residues. The germline gives CDR1 MDHEN, CDR2 SYDVKM. The CDR3 sequence: CASSRGPGLGSHEQYF. The CDR3 coding sequence is TGTGCCAGCAGCCGCGGACCGGGACTAGGATCCCACGAGCAGTACTTC.

This clonotype has ten or more counts. This rearrangement joins TRBV19 to TRBJ1-2; D unresolved. Trimming removed 3 bases from V and 2 bases from J, with 7 bases in between. The CDR3 loop spans 13 amino acids. Germline-derived CDR1 and CDR2 are LNHDA and SQIVND (reference sequence). CDR3 amino acids: CASSISANYGYTF. For the CDR3, the DNA is TGTGCCAGTAGTATTTCGGCAAACTATGGCTACACCTTC. Full variable domain (missing parts from reference TRBV19 and TRBJ1-2): DGGITQSPKYLFRKEGQNVTLSCEQNLNHDAMYWYRQDPGQGLRLIYYSQIVNDFQKGDIAEGYSVSREKKESFPLTVTSAQKNPTAFYLCASSISANYGYTFGSGTRLTVV.

This clonotype was recorded many times. The chain links TRBV28 to TRBJ2-3, with 10 bases aligning to TRBD1. The CDR3 length is 18 residues. V lost 2 bases, J lost 1 base, and 9 bases stayed unmatched. Germline CDR1 reads MDHEN; CDR2 reads SYDVKM. Here the CDR3 reads CASSLGGWGTGGTDTQYF. CDR3 DNA sequence: TGTGCCAGCAGTTTAGGGGGTTGGGGGACAGGGGGCACAGATACGCAGTATTTT.

This clonotype has a count of ten or more. The V and J genes are TRBV7-2 and TRBJ2-3, with 11 nucleotides matching TRBD2. Germline trimming cut 5 bases from V and 0 bases from J; bases unmatched to any gene: 10. There are 18 residues in the CDR3. Germline CDR1 reads SGHTA; CDR2 reads FQGNSA. CDR3: CASSQGTSGYLSTDTQYF. In DNA form, the CDR3 reads TGTGCCAGCAGCCAGGGGACTAGCGGATACCTAAGCACAGATACGCAGTATTTT.

This clonotype was recorded at least ten times. V and J are TRBV6-1 and TRBJ1-5, with 7 positions matching TRBD1. Losses at the gene ends were 7 bases for V and 4 bases for J; bases not matched to a gene: 10. The germline gives CDR1 MNHNS, CDR2 SASEGT. CDR3 length: 15 amino acids. The CDR3 sequence is CASTMDRTLNQPQHF. In nucleotides, the CDR3 is TGTGCCAGCACCATGGACAGGACCCTAAATCAGCCCCAGCATTTT.

Only a few counts were recorded for this clonotype. The V call is TRBV5-1, the J call TRBJ2-7, with TRBD2 identical over 13 bases. The CDR3 covers 17 residues. Germline trimming cut 5 bases from V and 0 bases from J; bases unmatched to any gene: 8. Germline-derived CDR1 and CDR2 are SGHRS and YFSETQ. DNA for the CDR3: TGCGCCAGCAGTCACGGGACTAGCGGGATCCACTCCTACGAGCAGTACTTC. This sequence encodes CASSHGTSGIHSYEQYF. Full variable domain (missing parts from reference TRBV5-1 and TRBJ2-7): KAGVTQTPRYLIKTRGQQVTLSCSPISGHRSVSWYQQTPGQGLQFLFEYFSETQRNKGNFPGRFSGRQFSNSRSEMNVSTLELGDSALYLCASSHGTSGIHSYEQYFGPGTRLTVT.

The chain links TRBV20-1 to TRBJ2-5; D may be TRBD1 or TRBD2 (5 bases each). Germline loops: CDR1 DFQATT, CDR2 SNEGSKA (reference sequence). Trimming left V 6 bases short and J 1 base short, with 15 bases between. The length of the CDR3 is 14 residues. The DNA for the CDR3 is TGCAGTGCCCAGCCTGGGACGACCCAAGAGACCCAGTACTTC. This gives the protein CSAQPGTTQETQYF.

This clonotype was seen repeatedly, ten times or more. The V and J genes are TRBV11-3 and TRBJ2-1; D gene uncertain. Germline V gives CDR1 SGHNT, CDR2 YENEEA. V lost 5 bases, J lost 6 bases, and 11 bases lay in between. The CDR3 totals 13 residues. The DNA for the CDR3 is TGTGCCAGCAGCCCGGGCCTTTCCAATGAGCAGTTCTTC. Residues: CASSPGLSNEQFF.

This clonotype was detected a few times. DNA for the CDR3: TGCAGCGTTGAAGCTAGAGACTCCTACAATGAGCAGTTCTTC. Protein: CSVEARDSYNEQFF. V usage is TRBV29-1 and J usage is TRBJ2-1; no reliable D call. Per the germline V gene, CDR1 is SQVTM and CDR2 is ANQGSEA. The CDR3 runs 14 residues. The V gene lost 1 base and the J gene lost 0 bases, with 7 bases spanning the gap.

In its sample, this clonotype was seen many times. This rearrangement joins TRBV12-3 or TRBV12-4 to TRBJ2-3; no definite D call. Trimming shortened V by 5 bases and J by 6 bases, and 30 bases separated the two germline ends. This CDR3 has 19 residues. DNA of the CDR3: TGTGCCAGCAGTCTACAATCGACGGTCAGGTTATCCCTCGGGGATACGCAGTATTTT. This encodes CASSLQSTVRLSLGDTQYF.

As regards this clonotype: At one boundary the junction diverges from the germline segment, which might be a read error. The gene calls are TRBV9 and TRBJ2-1; 9 bases match TRBD1. CDR1 and CDR2 (germline): SGDLS, YYNGEE. There are 14 residues in the CDR3. The CDR3 sequence is CASSANRGHNKQFF. The CDR3, as DNA: TGTGCCAGCAGCGCCAACAGGGGGCACAATAAGCAGTTCTTC.

This clonotype was detected many times. The CDR3 sequence: CASSFTPSYEQYF. In DNA form, the CDR3 reads TGTGCCAGCAGTTTTACCCCGTCCTACGAGCAGTACTTC. This chain connects TRBV12-3 or TRBV12-4 to TRBJ2-7; D not certain. Trimming cost V 3 bases and J 1 base, with 7 bases left between them. The CDR3 is 13 amino acids.

There are many counts of this clonotype. V usage is TRBV20-1 and J usage is TRBJ2-1; D uncertain. V gave up 2 bases and J gave up 6 bases, with 8 bases separating them. CDR3 length: 12 residues. Germline assignment: CDR1 DFQATT and CDR2 SNEGSKA (reference sequence). Here the CDR3 DNA reads TGCAGTGCTAGAAAACAGCCCAATGAGCAGTTCTTC. It specifies CSARKQPNEQFF.

CDR3: CASRDRVGEKLFF. DNA for the CDR3: TGCGCCAGCAGGGACAGGGTAGGCGAAAAACTGTTTTTT. The chain is built from TRBV5-1 and TRBJ1-4; 8 bases line up with TRBD1. Losses at the gene ends were 5 bases for V and 8 bases for J; bases not matched to a gene: 5. This CDR3 has 13 amino acids. CDR1 and CDR2 (germline): SGHRS, YFSETQ.

This clonotype was observed a handful of times. V is TRBV13 and J is TRBJ1-1, with a possible D match to TRBD1 (5 bases). CDR1 is PRHDT and CDR2 is FYEKMQ in the germline V gene (reference sequence). Trimming cost V 5 bases and J 8 bases, with 12 bases left between them. The CDR3 is made up of 12 amino acids. The CDR3 is CASSPGAGEAFF. CDR3 sequence (DNA): TGTGCCAGCAGCCCTGGGGCCGGAGAAGCTTTCTTT.

The V and J genes are TRBV19 and TRBJ2-5; 7 bases fit TRBD1. The CDR3 has 13 amino acids. Germline V gene lookup returns CDR1 LNHDA and CDR2 SQIVND (reference sequence). V lost 9 bases and J lost 2; bases outside the gene matches: 6. CDR3 in amino acids: CASGTGEQETQYF. CDR3 sequence (DNA): TGTGCCAGCGGTACAGGGGAGCAAGAGACCCAGTACTTC.

This clonotype was counted a few times. This may come from a read error, since a much larger clone is one base off. The gene calls are TRBV20-1 and TRBJ1-1; tentatively, D is TRBD1 (5 bases). Germline V gene lookup returns CDR1 DFQATT and CDR2 SNEGSKA (reference sequence). Trimming stripped 5 bases from V and 3 bases from J, with 19 bases between. This CDR3 is built from 15 residues. This CDR3 reads CSAGALLASYTEAFF. CDR3 in DNA: TGCAGTGCTGGGGCCTTACTCGCGTCTTACACTGAAGCTTTCTTT.

This chain links TRBV12-3 or TRBV12-4 with TRBJ2-6; D is uncertain. V was pared by 2 bases and J by 0 bases, with 5 bases between. The CDR3 totals 15 residues. CDR3 protein: CASSLSDSGANVLTF. DNA for the CDR3: TGTGCCAGCAGTTTAAGTGACTCTGGGGCCAACGTCCTGACTTTC.

This clonotype was observed a few times. This chain links TRBV27 with TRBJ2-2; 7 positions agree with TRBD2. With 5 bases clipped from V and 7 bases from J, the junction kept 13 bases outside the gene matches. Germline-derived CDR1 and CDR2 are MNHEY and SMNVEV (reference sequence). The CDR3 totals 16 residues. CDR3 sequence reads: CASSPLPMGGVGELFF. Here the CDR3 DNA reads TGTGCCAGCAGTCCCCTCCCGATGGGGGGGGTCGGGGAGCTGTTTTTT.

This chain uses TRBV2 with TRBJ1-4, with D unclear. The CDR3 contains 12 residues. V lost 5 bases and J 7 bases, leaving 8 bases between the germline ends. The V gene's germline CDR1 is SNHLY and CDR2 FYNNEI. In nucleotides, the CDR3 is TGTGCCAGCAGTTTTGTGGGTGAAAAACTGTTTTTT. This gives the protein CASSFVGEKLFF.

This clonotype was observed many times. The chain combines TRBV28 with TRBJ2-7, with 8 bases that match TRBD1. CDR1 is MDHEN, CDR2 SYDVKM, per germline. Trimming at V came to 3 bases and at J to 6 bases, leaving 13 bases not matched to a gene. The CDR3 consists of 16 residues. The CDR3 reads CASSFPFAGQGPEQYF. In DNA form, the CDR3 reads TGTGCCAGCAGTTTTCCTTTCGCCGGACAGGGACCCGAGCAGTACTTC. Combining the CDR3 with reference TRBV28 and TRBJ2-7 gives the whole variable domain DVKVTQSSRYLVKRTGEKVFLECVQDMDHENMFWYRQDPGLGLRLIYFSYDVKMKEKGDIPEGYSVSREKKERFSLILESASTNQTSMYLCASSFPFAGQGPEQYFGPGTRLTVT.

V is TRBV18 and J is TRBJ2-1; TRBD2 might be the D (6 bases). This CDR3 has 16 amino acids. V was trimmed by 2 bases and J by 7 bases, leaving 18 bases between them. In germline, CDR1 is KGHSH, CDR2 LQKENI. The CDR3 protein is CASSPTIERARNEQFF. For the CDR3, the DNA is TGTGCCAGCTCACCAACGATTGAGCGGGCGCGGAATGAGCAGTTCTTC.

This clonotype was found many times. The V gene is TRBV5-5, the J gene TRBJ2-2, with 7 bases lining up with TRBD1. CDR1 and CDR2 from the germline V gene are SGHKS and YYEKEE (reference sequence). This CDR3 region has 14 residues. The junction had 3 bases not matched to a gene; V was cut back by 4 bases and J by 3 bases. This chain's CDR3 is CASSGQVDTGELFF. Here the CDR3 DNA reads TGTGCCAGCAGCGGACAGGTAGACACCGGGGAGCTGTTTTTT.

This clonotype appeared a few times. The chain couples TRBV5-1 to TRBJ1-2; D not certain. V shed 2 bases and J shed 0 bases, with 20 bases lying between them. Germline V CDR1 and CDR2: SGHRS, YFSETQ. The CDR3 extends over 18 amino acids. The CDR3 loop is CASSLATLQKDANYGYTF. CDR3 nucleotides: TGCGCCAGCAGCTTAGCGACGCTGCAGAAAGATGCTAACTATGGCTACACCTTC. Complete variable domain (other parts from reference TRBV5-1 and TRBJ1-2): KAGVTQTPRYLIKTRGQQVTLSCSPISGHRSVSWYQQTPGQGLQFLFEYFSETQRNKGNFPGRFSGRQFSNSRSEMNVSTLELGDSALYLCASSLATLQKDANYGYTFGSGTRLTVV.

This clonotype was counted many times. The chain links TRBV6-1 to TRBJ2-3; the match to TRBD1 covers 8 bases. The CDR3 covers 17 residues. Germline lookup yields CDR1 MNHNS and CDR2 SASEGT. The trim removed 6 bases at V and 2 bases at J, leaving 13 bases unmatched. The CDR3, as DNA: TGTGCCAGCAGCCCTACCTCCGGGACAGGTTACACAGATACGCAGTATTTT. This gives the protein CASSPTSGTGYTDTQYF.

This clonotype was counted many times. This chain joins TRBV4-3 and TRBJ2-7; 9 bases line up with TRBD1. The CDR3 totals 15 residues. After removal of 0 bases from V and 3 bases from J, the junction contained 3 bases not matched to a gene. Germline CDR1 is LGHNA and CDR2 is YSLEER. CDR3 DNA sequence: TGCGCCAGCAGCCAAGATTACAGGGGGCACTACGAGCAGTACTTC. Translation: CASSQDYRGHYEQYF.

This clonotype was counted a few times. The chain joins TRBV15 to TRBJ1-2; the D gene is possibly TRBD1 (5 bases). This CDR3 contains 13 residues. Germline loops: CDR1 LNHNV, CDR2 YYDKDF (reference sequence). Trimming left V 3 bases short and J 3 bases short, with 8 bases between. CDR3 region: CATSRDIYYGYTF. The CDR3 DNA reads as TGTGCCACCAGCAGGGACATTTACTATGGCTACACCTTC. Filled out from reference TRBV15 and TRBJ1-2, the complete variable domain reads DAMVIQNPRYQVTQFGKPVTLSCSQTLNHNVMYWYQQKSSQAPKLLFHYYDKDFNNEADTPDNFQSRRPNTSFCFLDIRSPGLGDTAMYLCATSRDIYYGYTFGSGTRLTVV.

This clonotype was detected only a few times. The rearrangement uses TRBV20-1 and TRBJ2-1, with 7 bases lining up with TRBD2. Germline CDR1 is DFQATT and CDR2 is SNEGSKA (reference sequence). V shed 6 bases, J shed 8 bases, and the junction held 16 bases outside the gene matches. The CDR3 consists of 15 residues. CDR3 in amino acids: CSAPPIAGSEDEQFF. In DNA form, the CDR3 reads TGCAGTGCCCCCCCCATAGCGGGTTCCGAGGATGAGCAGTTCTTC.

V usage is TRBV28 and J usage is TRBJ1-6; 9 bases fit TRBD1. J was trimmed by 5 bases and V by 5 bases; bases with no gene match: 4. From germline, CDR1 is MDHEN and CDR2 SYDVKM. The CDR3 loop spans 15 amino acids. CDR3 nucleotide sequence: TGTGCCAGCAGTCGGACAGGGGTGAATAATTCACCCCTCCACTTT. Translating it yields CASSRTGVNNSPLHF. The full variable domain, its missing parts supplied by reference TRBV28 and TRBJ1-6, is DVKVTQSSRYLVKRTGEKVFLECVQDMDHENMFWYRQDPGLGLRLIYFSYDVKMKEKGDIPEGYSVSREKKERFSLILESASTNQTSMYLCASSRTGVNNSPLHFGNGTRLTVT.